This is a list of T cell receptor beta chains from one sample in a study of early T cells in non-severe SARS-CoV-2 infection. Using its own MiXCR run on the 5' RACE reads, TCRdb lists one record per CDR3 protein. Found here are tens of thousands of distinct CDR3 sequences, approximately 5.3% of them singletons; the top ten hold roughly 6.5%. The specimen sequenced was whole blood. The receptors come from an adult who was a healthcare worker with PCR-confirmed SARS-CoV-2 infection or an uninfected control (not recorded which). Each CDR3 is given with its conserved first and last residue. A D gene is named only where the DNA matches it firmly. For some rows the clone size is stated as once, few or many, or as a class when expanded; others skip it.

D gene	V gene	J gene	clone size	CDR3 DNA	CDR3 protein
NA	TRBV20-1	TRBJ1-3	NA	TGCAGTGCCCCAAAGGGCCTAAGGGGAAACACCATATATTTT	CSAPKGLRGNTIYF
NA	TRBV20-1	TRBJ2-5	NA	TGCAGTGCCTACTCTCGACAGGACAAGGAGACCCAGTACTTC	CSAYSRQDKETQYF
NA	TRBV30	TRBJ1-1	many	TGTGCCTTTAGTGGGGGGGGCACGAACACTGAAGCTTTCTTT	CAFSGGGTNTEAFF
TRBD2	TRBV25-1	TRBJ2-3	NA	TGTGCCAGCAGTGTAACTAGCGGCACAGATACGCAGTATTTT	CASSVTSGTDTQYF
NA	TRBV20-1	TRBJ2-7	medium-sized	TGCAGTGCCGAACCGGACACGAACTCCTACGAGCAGTACTTC	CSAEPDTNSYEQYF
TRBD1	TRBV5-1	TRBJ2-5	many	TGCGCCAGCAGCCCTAGGACAGGCGGGCGAATAGAGACCCAGTACTTC	CASSPRTGGRIETQYF
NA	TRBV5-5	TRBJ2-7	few	TGTGCCAGCAGCTCCCGGGACTCCCGATGGGAGCAGTACTTC	CASSSRDSRWEQYF
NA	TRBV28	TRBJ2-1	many	TGTGCCAGCGGACTACTGGACAACAATGAGCAGTTCTTC	CASGLLDNNEQFF
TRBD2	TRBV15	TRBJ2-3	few	TGTGCCACCAGCAGACCGATAGCGGGGGGCACAGATACGCAGTATTTT	CATSRPIAGGTDTQYF
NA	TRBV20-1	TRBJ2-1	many	TGCAGTGGCCGGGCAGGACGGTATGAGCAGTTCTTC	CSGRAGRYEQFF
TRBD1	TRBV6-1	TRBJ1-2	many	TGTGCCAGCATGACAGGGGGCCTCTATGGCTACACCTTC	CASMTGGLYGYTF
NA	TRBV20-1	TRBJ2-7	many	TGCAGTGCCCCGGAGGCAGGTCTATACTACGAGCAGTACTTC	CSAPEAGLYYEQYF
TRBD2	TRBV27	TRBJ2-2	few	TGTGCCACCAAGCAGTTTATGGCACTAGCGGGACCGAACACCGGGGAGCTGTTTTTT	CATKQFMALAGPNTGELFF
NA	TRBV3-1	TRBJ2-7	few	TGTGCCAGCAGCCAAGCGGGGGAGCAGTACTTC	CASSQAGEQYF
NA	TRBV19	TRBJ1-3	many	TGTGCCAGTACTGCGGAAGGACCTGGAAACACCATATATTTT	CASTAEGPGNTIYF
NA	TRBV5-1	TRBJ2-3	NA	TGCGCCAGCAGCTTGCTGTGGACAGACCCTACAAGCACAGATACGCAGTATTTT	CASSLLWTDPTSTDTQYF
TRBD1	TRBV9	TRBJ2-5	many	TGTGCCAGCAGCAGCCGGGACAGGCGAGAGACCCAGTACTTC	CASSSRDRRETQYF
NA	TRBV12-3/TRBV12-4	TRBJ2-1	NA	TGTGCCAGCAGTTCCCCGAGGCGGGAGCAGTTCTTC	CASSSPRREQFF
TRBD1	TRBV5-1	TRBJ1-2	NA	TGCGCCAGCAGCAGCAGGGGGCAGAACTATGGCTACACCTTC	CASSSRGQNYGYTF
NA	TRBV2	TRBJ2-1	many	TGTGCCAGCACAGGGCCCGGGATCTCCAATGAGCAGTTCTTC	CASTGPGISNEQFF
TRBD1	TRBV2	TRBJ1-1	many	TGTGCCAGCAGTGGGGACAGCGGTGAAGCTTTCTTT	CASSGDSGEAFF
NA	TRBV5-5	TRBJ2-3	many	TGTGCCAGCAGCCGAGACGTTAGCGGTTACACAGATACGCAGTATTTT	CASSRDVSGYTDTQYF
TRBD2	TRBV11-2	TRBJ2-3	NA	TGTGCCAGCACCTATAGCGGGACTAGCACAGATACGCAGTATTTT	CASTYSGTSTDTQYF
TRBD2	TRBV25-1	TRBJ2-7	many	TGTGCCGCCCGTCGGGGGGAAGGGTACGAGCAGTACTTC	CAARRGEGYEQYF
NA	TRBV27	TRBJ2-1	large	TGTGCCAGCAGTACCCAGGGCGGCTCCTACAATGAGCAGTTCTTC	CASSTQGGSYNEQFF
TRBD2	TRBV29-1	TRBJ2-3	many	TGCAGCGCCAACGGGGGGGATACGCAGTATTTT	CSANGGDTQYF
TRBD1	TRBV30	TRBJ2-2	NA	TGTGCCCAACGACAGGGGGCAGGCACCGGGGAGCTGTTTTTT	CAQRQGAGTGELFF
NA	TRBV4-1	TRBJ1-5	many	TGCGCCAGCAGCCGTTTTAGCAATCAGCCCCAGCATTTT	CASSRFSNQPQHF
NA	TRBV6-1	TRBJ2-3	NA	TGTGCCAGCCTCCGCTACTCGAACACAGATACGCAGTATTTT	CASLRYSNTDTQYF
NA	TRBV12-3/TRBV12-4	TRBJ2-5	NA	TGTGCCAGCAGTTTACCCCAGGGTGTTAAGACCCAGTACTTC	CASSLPQGVKTQYF
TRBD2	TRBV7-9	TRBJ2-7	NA	TGTGCCAGCAGCTTGGGACTAGCGGGATCCTACGAGCAGTACTTC	CASSLGLAGSYEQYF
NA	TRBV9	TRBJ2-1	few	TGTGCCAGCAGCGGGATTAGCCCCAGTGGGAATGAGCAGTTCTTC	CASSGISPSGNEQFF
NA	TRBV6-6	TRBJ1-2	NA	TGTGCCAGCAGTCAGGGACAACTCTATGGCTACACCTTC	CASSQGQLYGYTF
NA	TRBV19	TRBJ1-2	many	TGTGCCAGTAGTGGCCAGGGCTATGGCTACACCTTC	CASSGQGYGYTF
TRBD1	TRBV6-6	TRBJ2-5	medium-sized	TGTGCCAGCAGTCCCGGGACAGGAAGAGGAGGCGAGACCCAGTACTTC	CASSPGTGRGGETQYF
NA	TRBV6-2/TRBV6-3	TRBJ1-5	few	TGTGCCAGCAGCCCCGACAGTCGCAATCAGCCCCAGCATTTT	CASSPDSRNQPQHF
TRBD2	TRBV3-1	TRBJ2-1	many	TGTGCCAGCAGCCAAGAAATAGCGGGAGGGCCCGAAAATGAGCAGTTCTTC	CASSQEIAGGPENEQFF